The sequence of this TCR beta chain was determined in a study of Ad26.COV2.S vaccination and SARS-CoV-2 variants. About the study: Recipients of Ad26.COV2.S got it intramuscularly, once or twice 56 days apart.

General study results and limits: Reportedly, spike-specific CD8+ and CD4+ T cell responses achieved substantial breadth once vaccination had taken place. Higher spike-specific TCR breadth was found in vaccine recipients than in placebo recipients.

Assay used: immunoSEQ multiplex PCR; TCRdb lists only in-frame clones, some missing. The sample gives roughly 460,000 clones, nearly 90% of which show up once; more than 1.5% is in the top ten. This clone is a singleton in its sample. Its antigen is as yet unknown. The length of the CDR3 is 19 residues. With 6 bases removed from V and 4 bases from J, the gap between germline ends came to 30 bases. Germline lookup yields CDR1 SGHTA and CDR2 FQGNSA. Treatment meaning: roughly 19 received Ad26.COV2.S at low or high dose, single or two shots; about 5 received placebo; per-sample allocation not given. Repertoires come from day 63 after the first vaccine or placebo injection. SARS-CoV-2 spike from the Wuhan strain was encoded by the vaccine, an Ad26 vector.

Sequenced here: peripheral blood, sampled in a trial of Ad26.COV2.S vaccine versus placebo. This sequence originates from a person between 18 and 65 years old who received the Ad26.COV2.S COVID-19 vaccine or a placebo. The chain combines TRBV7-2 with TRBJ1-2; the D gene is possibly TRBD1 (6 bases). This CDR3 reads CASSQYSGGMSQGAYGYTF. The DNA of the CDR3 is TGTGCCAGCAGTCAATACTCCGGGGGGATGTCACAGGGTGCCTATGGCTACACCTTC.